Below are 30 T cell receptor beta chains sequenced from a single sample in a study of T-cell memory formation after mild COVID-19. TCRdb re-called the 5' RACE reads through MiXCR, storing one row per CDR3 protein. Of under 300,000 distinct CDR3 sequences listed, over 8.5% are singletons. The specimen sequenced was PBMCs or a T cell subset sorted from them (not recorded which). All receptors derive from a young man who had mild COVID-19 (a few samples of this study predate the infection). Cell type and time point are not known.

Ten or more counts support this clonotype. The chain joins TRBV6-4 to TRBJ2-6, with 7 bases aligning to TRBD1. The CDR3 is made up of 16 amino acids. J lost 2 bases, V lost 0 bases, and 1 base had no gene match. The germline gives CDR1 MRHNA, CDR2 SNTAGT. Written as DNA, the CDR3 is TGTGCCAGCAGTGACTCAGGGGGCGCTGGGGCCAACGTCCTGACTTTC. This sequence encodes CASSDSGGAGANVLTF.

The rearrangement links TRBV4-3 to TRBJ1-4; 9 bases map to TRBD1. Germline lookup yields CDR1 LGHNA and CDR2 YSLEER. The CDR3 sequence is 14 residues long. Losses at the gene ends were 4 bases for V and 8 bases for J; bases not matched to a gene: 5. CDR3 in amino acids: CASSPGTGREKLFF. The CDR3 bases are TGCGCCAGCAGCCCAGGGACAGGGAGGGAAAAACTGTTTTTT.

The chain recombines TRBV7-8 with TRBJ2-7, with D perhaps TRBD2 (7 bases). Deletions cut 5 bases from V and 3 bases from J, with 14 bases between. CDR3 length equals 14 residues. From germline, CDR1 is SGHVS and CDR2 FQNEAQ. CDR3 sequence reads: CASSPEGGNYEQYF. The DNA of the CDR3 is TGTGCCAGCAGCCCAGAGGGGGGGAACTACGAGCAGTACTTC.

This clonotype was counted many times. This sequence joins TRBV7-2 and TRBJ2-5; unclear D gene. CDR3 length: 16 amino acids. Trimming removed 0 bases from V and 1 base from J, with 12 bases in between. Per germline, CDR1 SGHTA and CDR2 FQGNSA. The CDR3 spells CASSLAPWRLQETQYF. The DNA for the CDR3 is TGTGCCAGCAGCTTAGCGCCATGGCGGCTCCAAGAGACCCAGTACTTC.

This clonotype was picked up a small number of times. The rearrangement joins TRBV7-9 to TRBJ1-4; D ambiguous. V gave up 5 bases and J gave up 0 bases, with 13 bases separating them. In germline, CDR1 is SEHNR, CDR2 FQNEAQ (reference sequence). This CDR3 spans 16 amino acids. CDR3 amino acids: CASSLEYFATNEKLFF. CDR3 sequence (DNA): TGTGCCAGCAGCCTCGAATATTTCGCAACTAATGAAAAACTGTTTTTT.

V is TRBV10-2 and J is TRBJ2-2, with TRBD2 matching 8 bases. This CDR3 has 16 residues. V shed 4 bases, J shed 4 bases, and the junction held 8 bases outside the gene matches. Germline loops: CDR1 WSHSY, CDR2 SAAADI. The CDR3 loop is CASSGPQRGRTGELFF. In DNA form, the CDR3 reads TGCGCCAGCAGTGGGCCCCAGCGGGGGCGCACCGGGGAGCTGTTTTTT.

This clonotype was observed many times. The V call is TRBV20-1, the J call TRBJ2-2; 7 bases are a match to TRBD2. The CDR3 runs 15 residues. The trim removed 6 bases at V and 3 bases at J, leaving 10 bases unmatched. CDR1 and CDR2 from the germline V gene are DFQATT and SNEGSKA (reference sequence). The CDR3: CSARRERGYTGELFF. In nucleotides, the CDR3 is TGCAGTGCCAGGCGAGAGCGGGGTTACACCGGGGAGCTGTTTTTT.

This clonotype was seen a handful of times. The chain links TRBV7-6 to TRBJ2-2; TRBD1 aligns across 10 bases. Germline V gives CDR1 SGHVS, CDR2 FNYEAQ. V lost 7 bases to trimming and J lost 7 bases; unmatched junction nucleotides: 15. The CDR3 is made up of 17 amino acids. DNA of the CDR3: TGTGCCAGCACCCTCACCCCGGACAGGGGGGTGGACGGGGAGCTGTTTTTT. Protein sequence: CASTLTPDRGVDGELFF.

The sample holds many counts of this clonotype. The chain joins TRBV7-6 to TRBJ2-3, with D possibly being TRBD2 (6 bases). Looked up from germline, CDR1 is SGHVS and CDR2 is FNYEAQ. Trimming removed 3 bases at V and 4 bases at J, with 8 bases between. The length of the CDR3 is 13 residues. CDR3 DNA: TGTGCCAGCAGCTTCGGGGGATCAGATACGCAGTATTTT. Protein: CASSFGGSDTQYF.

The chain is built from TRBV5-4 and TRBJ1-4; TRBD1 is a possible D gene (6 bases). Germline CDR1 is SGHNT and CDR2 is YYREEE (reference sequence). CDR3 size: 16 residues. Trimming cost V 4 bases and J 2 bases, with 15 bases left between them. The CDR3 here is CASSGPPGHTNEKLFF. Written as DNA, the CDR3 is TGTGCCAGCAGCGGGCCGCCGGGACATACTAATGAAAAACTGTTTTTT.

In its sample, this clonotype was seen many times. The chain employs TRBV5-1 and TRBJ2-1; 10 bases agree with TRBD2. Losses at the gene ends were 4 bases for V and 6 bases for J; bases not matched to a gene: 10. The CDR3 is 16 amino acids. Germline assignment: CDR1 SGHRS and CDR2 YFSETQ. CDR3 sequence: CASSLLAGGAGNEQFF. CDR3 DNA: TGCGCCAGCAGCCTATTAGCGGGGGGTGCTGGCAATGAGCAGTTCTTC.

This clonotype was detected a few times. This chain links TRBV6-5 with TRBJ2-7; D not resolved. The germline CDR1 and CDR2 sequences are MNHEY and SVGAGI. The V end was cut by 0 bases, the J end by 7 bases, with 10 bases between. This CDR3 has 13 amino acids. DNA for the CDR3: TGTGCCAGCAGTTACTCCCCGGAATGGGAGCAGTACTTC. It specifies CASSYSPEWEQYF.

This clonotype was seen only a few times. The chain combines TRBV7-9 with TRBJ2-1, with 9 nucleotides matching TRBD1. V trimming: 1 base; J trimming: 8 bases; junction bases outside the gene matches: 9. The CDR3 loop spans 16 amino acids. The germline V gene encodes CDR1 SEHNR and CDR2 FQNEAQ (reference sequence). The chain's CDR3 is CASSLGRTGAMDEQFF. CDR3 sequence (DNA): TGTGCCAGCAGCTTAGGGCGGACAGGGGCGATGGATGAGCAGTTCTTC.

Many counts were recorded for this clonotype. This chain uses TRBV10-3 with TRBJ2-5; 10 nucleotides line up with TRBD1. The ends lost 6 bases at V and 3 bases at J; junction bases unmatched: 4. This CDR3 region has 14 residues. The germline CDR1 and CDR2 sequences are ENHRY and SYGVKD. For the CDR3, the DNA is TGTGCCATCAGCACGACAGGGGGCGAAGAGACCCAGTACTTC. Translated, it gives CAISTTGGEETQYF.

Of note for this clonotype: A much larger clone lies one base from this, so it may be a read error. The rearrangement uses TRBV6-5 and TRBJ2-1, with D unresolved. Germline CDR1 and CDR2: MNHEY and SVGAGI. V lost 9 bases, J lost 6 bases, and 12 bases lay in between. The CDR3 has 12 residues. The CDR3 protein is CARSQDGNEQFF. As DNA, the CDR3 is TGTGCCAGAAGTCAGGACGGCAATGAGCAGTTCTTC.

This clonotype was counted between two and nine times. The chain employs TRBV6-5 and TRBJ2-5, with 11 bases aligning to TRBD2. Germline V lookup: CDR1 MNHEY, CDR2 SVGAGI. The V gene end was trimmed by 6 bases and the J gene end by 9 bases; junction bases not matched to a gene: 9. CDR3 size: 14 residues. In nucleotides, the CDR3 is TGTGCCAGCAGGGGACTAGCGGCTCTGGGGTCCCAGTACTTC. This gives the protein CASRGLAALGSQYF.

This clonotype was found a few times. V and J are TRBV11-2 and TRBJ1-2, with D perhaps TRBD1 (5 bases). Trimming pared 2 bases from V and 6 bases from J, leaving 10 bases between. From germline, CDR1 is SGHAT and CDR2 FQNNGV. CDR3 length: 13 amino acids. In DNA, the CDR3 is TGTGCCAGCAGCTTACAGGGCGTCAATGGCTACACCTTC. Protein: CASSLQGVNGYTF.

The chain uses TRBV10-2 and TRBJ1-5; 7 bases match TRBD1. The CDR3 is made up of 15 amino acids. CDR1 and CDR2 from the germline V gene are WSHSY and SAAADI. The V gene end was trimmed by 3 bases and the J gene end by 8 bases; junction bases not matched to a gene: 10. CDR3 DNA sequence: TGCGCCAGCAGTGACGTCCAGGGGGGAGGGGAGCCCCAGCATTTT. This translates into CASSDVQGGGEPQHF.

The chain is built from TRBV7-9 and TRBJ2-3, with TRBD1 matching 9 bases. Per germline, CDR1 SEHNR and CDR2 FQNEAQ (reference sequence). The V and J ends lost 5 bases and 6 bases, in that order; junction bases with no gene match: 12. This CDR3 has 16 amino acids. The CDR3 sequence is CASSTRDRVISDTQYF. In DNA form, the CDR3 reads TGTGCCAGCAGCACTAGGGACAGGGTTATATCTGATACGCAGTATTTT.

This clonotype was seen a handful of times. V gene TRBV12-3 or TRBV12-4 combines with J gene TRBJ1-1, with 8 bases matching TRBD1. The CDR3 consists of 14 residues. The V gene end was trimmed by 5 bases and the J gene end by 8 bases; junction bases not matched to a gene: 10. CDR3 sequence (DNA): TGTGCCAGCAGTCGGACAGGGATCCCCCCAGAAGCTTTCTTT. It translates to CASSRTGIPPEAFF.

In its sample, this clonotype was seen a few times. The chain recombines TRBV28 with TRBJ2-5; D may match TRBD1 or TRBD2 (6 bases each). Germline CDR1 reads MDHEN; CDR2 reads SYDVKM. The CDR3 runs 14 residues. V lost 7 bases and J lost 2, with 14 bases in between. The CDR3 region is CASTLRGAQETQYF. CDR3 bases: TGTGCCAGCACCCTTAGGGGGGCTCAAGAGACCCAGTACTTC. Together with reference TRBV28 and TRBJ2-5, the CDR3 gives the full variable domain: DVKVTQSSRYLVKRTGEKVFLECVQDMDHENMFWYRQDPGLGLRLIYFSYDVKMKEKGDIPEGYSVSREKKERFSLILESASTNQTSMYLCASTLRGAQETQYFGPGTRLLVL.

This clonotype came up a few times. This sequence joins TRBV6-6 and TRBJ2-5; D remains ambiguous. With 6 bases removed from V and 5 bases from J, the gap between germline ends came to 13 bases. Germline V gives CDR1 MNHNY, CDR2 SVGAGI (reference sequence). This CDR3 is 13 amino acids long. The CDR3 region is CASSRSEYETQYF. The CDR3 DNA reads TGTGCCAGCAGCCGATCGGAGTACGAGACCCAGTACTTC.

This clonotype has more than one count but fewer than ten. The chain links TRBV10-3 to TRBJ1-1; D ambiguous. V shed 5 bases and J shed 0 bases, with 7 bases lying between them. Germline CDR1 ENHRY, CDR2 SYGVKD. The CDR3 covers 13 residues. As DNA, the CDR3 is TGTGCCATCAGTAACTATATGAACACTGAAGCTTTCTTT. Its translation is CAISNYMNTEAFF.

This clonotype was observed a handful of times. This sequence joins TRBV5-4 and TRBJ1-2; weak D call: TRBD1 (6 bases). V was trimmed by 2 bases and J by 10 bases, leaving 9 bases between them. This CDR3 spans 11 amino acids. Germline values: CDR1 SGHNT, CDR2 YYREEE (reference sequence). The CDR3 DNA sequence: TGTGCCAGCAGCTTACAGGGAACCTACACCTTC. Protein product: CASSLQGTYTF.

The chain has TRBV4-2 and TRBJ1-2; 8 bases fit TRBD1. Per the germline V gene, CDR1 is LGHNA and CDR2 is YNFKEQ. The CDR3 has 14 residues. The J segment lost 6 bases and the V segment lost 6 bases, leaving 9 bases of the junction unmatched. CDR3: CASRTDRASDGYTF. In nucleotides, the CDR3 is TGTGCCAGCAGAACGGACAGGGCGAGCGATGGCTACACCTTC.

Concerning this clonotype itself: One base away lies a much larger clone, so this may be a sequencing read error. This chain links TRBV5-1 with TRBJ2-1; the D gene could be TRBD1 or TRBD2 (5 bases each). Germline V CDR1 and CDR2: SGHRS, YFSETQ. V was cut by 1 base and J by 6 bases, with 11 bases left in between. This CDR3 has 14 amino acids. In DNA, the CDR3 is TGCGCCAGCAGCTTGCTAGAGGGGACCAATGAGCAGTTCTTC. Its protein is CASSLLEGTNEQFF.

The chain carries TRBV2 and TRBJ2-1; weak D call: TRBD2 (5 bases). This CDR3 region has 13 residues. V gave up 0 bases and J gave up 5 bases, with 5 bases separating them. Germline CDR1 and CDR2: SNHLY and FYNNEI. The DNA of the CDR3 is TGTGCCAGCAGTGAAGCCGGGAACAATGAGCAGTTCTTC. Encoded protein: CASSEAGNNEQFF.

This clonotype appeared a few times. CDR3 coding DNA: TGCGCCAGCAGCTGGGGACAGGGGGCCGTATATGAGCAGTTCTTC. Protein: CASSWGQGAVYEQFF. The gene calls are TRBV5-1 and TRBJ2-1; 12 bases are shared with TRBD1. Germline CDR1 and CDR2: SGHRS and YFSETQ. V lost 3 bases, J lost 8 bases, and 6 bases stayed unmatched. The CDR3 extends over 15 amino acids.

This clonotype was counted only a few times. The chain uses TRBV28 and TRBJ1-3, with TRBD1 identical over 8 bases. Unmatched junction bases numbered 1, after V lost 7 bases and J lost 2 bases. This CDR3 region has 13 residues. The germline V gene encodes CDR1 MDHEN and CDR2 SYDVKM. For the CDR3, the DNA is TGTGCCAGCAAGACAGGGGCTGGAAACACCATATATTTT. Its protein product is CASKTGAGNTIYF.

A few counts support this clonotype. The chain combines TRBV3-1 with TRBJ1-6; no clear D gene. Germline V CDR1 and CDR2: LGHDT, YNNKEL (reference sequence). The CDR3 consists of 15 residues. Trimming left V 0 bases short and J 6 bases short, with 9 bases between. CDR3 residues: CASSQEDLANSPLHF. The CDR3 DNA reads as TGTGCCAGCAGCCAAGAGGATCTCGCTAATTCACCCCTCCACTTT.